This T cell receptor beta chain was observed in a study of T cells in tuberculosis. About the research overall: T cells were selected with CD1B tetramers loaded with glucose monomycolate.

Chain pairing is unknown; alpha and beta were sequenced separately. Data came from immunoSEQ multiplex PCR; TCRdb stores just in-frame clones and leaves some out. The data hold some 60,000 clones, with approximately 80% observed a single time. Thawed, overnight-rested PBMC were stained with GMM-loaded CD1B tetramer, viability dye and anti-CD3, then sorted. CD1B tetramers were loaded with Rhodococcus equi-derived C32 glucose monomycolate. CD14-expressing monocytes were removed from PBMC before cryopreservation and sorting. From each donor, some 91,000 tetramer-negative cells were sorted. The CDR3 is 15 residues long. The V gene's germline CDR1 is LNHNV and CDR2 YYDKDF (reference sequence). V lost 11 bases to trimming and J lost 2 bases; unmatched junction nucleotides: 13.

V usage is TRBV15 and J usage is TRBJ2-7; 9 positions agree with TRBD2. This receptor was identified in an adult woman with latent tuberculosis. The sequencing sample was made of CD1b-GMM tetramer-negative cells sorted from PBMCs. DNA of the CDR3: TGTGCCCCCCCAGGAGGGCGGGAGGGACCCTACGAGCAGTACTTC. It codes for CAPPGGREGPYEQYF.